The 21 T cell receptor beta chains reported below all come from one sample, sequenced in a study of T cell repertoires in cytomegalovirus infection. TCRdb processed the reads anew with MiXCR; each CDR3 protein has one entry. Seen here are 290,000 or so distinct CDR3 sequences, roughly a tenth observed once, and the top ten hold approximately 2.4%. The specimen sequenced was PBMCs. The receptors shown here come from a human donor in good health (CMV status not recorded). Some clones in this sample may be carry-over from other donors' samples.

This clonotype has a count of ten or more. The chain carries TRBV28 and TRBJ1-5, with D unresolved. The CDR3 loop spans 16 amino acids. The germline V gene encodes CDR1 MDHEN and CDR2 SYDVKM. Trimming removed 4 bases from V and 4 bases from J, with 17 bases in between. The chain's CDR3 is CASSWGDFWRNQPQHF. The CDR3 region has the DNA TGTGCCAGCAGTTGGGGAGATTTCTGGAGGAATCAGCCCCAGCATTTT.

This clonotype was counted at least ten times. The chain employs TRBV5-4 and TRBJ2-1, with D unclear. The CDR3 loop spans 11 amino acids. Germline CDR1 reads SGHNT; CDR2 reads YYREEE (reference sequence). The germline V and J ends were trimmed by 2 bases and 9 bases, with 6 bases remaining between them. In DNA form, the CDR3 reads TGTGCCAGCAGCTTAAATCGTGAGCAGTTCTTC. The encoded protein is CASSLNREQFF.

This chain joins TRBV10-3 and TRBJ2-7, with 7 bases lining up with TRBD1. The germline V gene has CDR1 ENHRY and CDR2 SYGVKD. The V and J ends lost 0 bases and 3 bases, in that order; junction bases with no gene match: 2. This CDR3 spans 14 amino acids. The DNA of the CDR3 is TGTGCCATCAGTGAGTCGGGACAGATCTACGAGCAGTACTTC. Encoded protein: CAISESGQIYEQYF.

This clonotype was detected ten times or more. The gene calls are TRBV7-2 and TRBJ2-3; maybe TRBD1 (6 bases). The CDR3 runs to 14 residues. Trimming removed 5 bases from V and 5 bases from J, with 14 bases in between. Germline-derived CDR1 and CDR2 are SGHTA and FQGNSA. The CDR3 is CASSARQAGDTQYF. The CDR3 DNA sequence: TGTGCCAGCAGCGCCAGACAGGCGGGAGATACGCAGTATTTT.

The rearrangement links TRBV12-3 or TRBV12-4 to TRBJ1-2; D is undetermined. The ends were cut back, 7 bases at V and 3 bases at J, with 12 bases in the middle. This CDR3 contains 13 residues. CDR3 loop: CASTIGRYYGYTF. The DNA of the CDR3 is TGTGCCAGCACCATTGGAAGATACTATGGCTACACCTTC.

This clonotype was seen many times. V and J are TRBV7-2 and TRBJ1-4, with D maybe TRBD1 (5 bases). V was shortened by 5 bases and J by 7 bases, with 14 bases between the two germline ends. From germline, CDR1 is SGHTA and CDR2 FQGNSA. This CDR3 has 14 amino acids. This CDR3 is CASSPAWDSEKLFF. DNA of the CDR3: TGTGCCAGCAGCCCCGCCTGGGACTCTGAAAAACTGTTTTTT.

This clonotype was seen ten or more times. V gene TRBV7-2 combines with J gene TRBJ2-1; D gene unclear. V was pared by 5 bases and J by 0 bases, with 11 bases between. The length of the CDR3 is 15 residues. Germline assignment: CDR1 SGHTA and CDR2 FQGNSA. CDR3 protein: CASSPIRPSYNEQFF. CDR3 nucleotide sequence: TGTGCCAGCAGCCCCATCCGGCCCTCCTACAATGAGCAGTTCTTC. Filled out from reference TRBV7-2 and TRBJ2-1, the complete variable domain reads GAGVSQSPSNKVTEKGKDVELRCDPISGHTALYWYRQSLGQGLEFLIYFQGNSAPDKSGLPSDRFSAERTGGSVSTLTIQRTQQEDSAVYLCASSPIRPSYNEQFFGPGTRLTVL.

This clonotype was seen ten or more times. The chain employs TRBV19 and TRBJ1-5; possibly TRBD1 for D (6 bases). V lost 4 bases and J 0 bases, leaving 13 bases between the germline ends. Germline V CDR1 and CDR2: LNHDA, SQIVND (reference sequence). CDR3 length equals 16 residues. CDR3 residues: CASSNRRGGSNQPQHF. Here the CDR3 DNA reads TGTGCCAGTAGTAATCGTCGAGGGGGTAGCAATCAGCCCCAGCATTTT.

This clonotype was picked up many times. This chain connects TRBV7-3 to TRBJ1-6; D not certain. The CDR3 runs to 15 residues. Looked up from germline, CDR1 is SGHTA and CDR2 is FQGTGA. V lost 5 bases and J lost 9, with 17 bases in between. The CDR3 region has the DNA TGTGCCAGCAGCGACGCTGGGAAGGCGAGTTCACCCCTCCACTTT. Amino acids: CASSDAGKASSPLHF.

This clonotype was detected a few times. The chain employs TRBV15 and TRBJ2-7; D is tentatively TRBD1 or TRBD2 (6 bases each). The V and J ends lost 0 bases and 7 bases respectively, with 10 bases between them. The CDR3 sequence is 13 residues long. Germline V gene data show CDR1 as LNHNV and CDR2 as YYDKDF (reference sequence). CDR3 in amino acids: CATSRDRGREQYF. CDR3 bases: TGTGCCACCAGCAGAGATCGGGGGCGGGAGCAGTACTTC.

This clonotype was detected many times. The genes are TRBV7-6 and TRBJ2-1; 10 bases align to TRBD2. Germline V gives CDR1 SGHVS, CDR2 FNYEAQ. The trim removed 1 base at V and 8 bases at J, leaving 8 bases unmatched. CDR3 size: 16 residues. CDR3 region: CASSLEASGGADEQFF. The CDR3 DNA reads TGTGCCAGCAGCTTAGAGGCCAGCGGGGGGGCGGATGAGCAGTTCTTC. Together with reference TRBV7-6 and TRBJ2-1, the CDR3 gives the full variable domain: GAGVSQSPRYKVTKRGQDVALRCDPISGHVSLYWYRQALGQGPEFLTYFNYEAQQDKSGLPNDRFSAERPEGSISTLTIQRTEQRDSAMYRCASSLEASGGADEQFFGPGTRLTVL.

This clonotype showed up many times. V and J are TRBV12-3 or TRBV12-4 and TRBJ2-5; no definite D call. The CDR3 runs to 14 residues. V shed 1 base and J shed 5 bases, with 11 bases lying between them. This chain's CDR3 is CASSLGGSFETQYF. Written as DNA, the CDR3 is TGTGCCAGCAGTTTAGGAGGTAGCTTCGAGACCCAGTACTTC.

The chain is built from TRBV29-1 and TRBJ1-1; unclear D gene. CDR1 and CDR2 from the germline V gene are SQVTM and ANQGSEA. Trimming removed 4 bases at V and 2 bases at J, with 11 bases between. The CDR3 contains 13 residues. CDR3 DNA sequence: TGCAGCGTTGTGAGGCCTTTTAACACTGAAGCTTTCTTT. Amino acids: CSVVRPFNTEAFF.

A few counts support this clonotype. The chain links TRBV11-3 to TRBJ2-3; 7 nucleotides align to TRBD1. The CDR3 loop spans 15 amino acids. CDR1 SGHNT and CDR2 YENEEA come from the germline V gene. J lost 2 bases, V lost 3 bases, and 5 bases had no gene match. This CDR3 reads CASSLGDSNTDTQYF. CDR3 sequence (DNA): TGTGCCAGCAGCTTGGGGGACAGCAACACAGATACGCAGTATTTT.

The rearrangement joins TRBV12-3 or TRBV12-4 to TRBJ1-6, with D tentatively TRBD1 (5 bases). Between the trimmed V and J ends, which lost 5 bases and 7 bases, there was a span of 9 bases. CDR3 size: 13 residues. The CDR3 coding sequence is TGTGCCAGCAGTGGGACTCGGAATTCACCCCTCCACTTT. Translating gives CASSGTRNSPLHF.

This clonotype has ten or more counts. The J gene is TRBJ1-1, the V gene TRBV7-8; D gene uncertain. Germline V gene sequence: CDR1 SGHVS, CDR2 FQNEAQ. The CDR3 totals 19 residues. V was clipped by 2 bases and J by 1 base, with 23 bases between them. CDR3 loop: CASSLLVRRLGLTNTEAFF. The CDR3 nucleotides are TGTGCCAGCAGCTTACTGGTCCGACGCCTTGGCCTAACGAACACTGAAGCTTTCTTT.

This clonotype was seen at least ten times. The chain uses TRBV12-5 and TRBJ1-1; D unresolved. This CDR3 is 16 amino acids long. V was trimmed by 6 bases and J by 3 bases, leaving 20 bases between them. Germline V gene sequence: CDR1 LGHNT, CDR2 FRNRAP. In DNA form, the CDR3 reads TGTGCTAGTGGCGCTGGTTCTTCCAAAAGGGACACTGAAGCTTTCTTT. Translation: CASGAGSSKRDTEAFF. Complete variable domain (other parts from reference TRBV12-5 and TRBJ1-1): DARVTQTPRHKVTEMGQEVTMRCQPILGHNTVFWYRQTMMQGLELLAYFRNRAPLDDSGMPKDRFSAEMPDATLATLKIQPSEPRDSAVYFCASGAGSSKRDTEAFFGQGTRLTVV.

This clonotype was recorded many times. The chain joins TRBV7-3 to TRBJ2-5; D is uncertain. Trimming stripped 5 bases from V and 7 bases from J, with 14 bases between. The CDR3 has 13 amino acids. Per germline, CDR1 SGHTA and CDR2 FQGTGA. CDR3 in DNA: TGTGCCAGCAGCCAAACCCAGACTCCGACCCAGTACTTC. Translating it yields CASSQTQTPTQYF.

This CDR3 is CSARVLAGVYNEQFF. CDR3 nucleotides: TGCAGTGCTAGAGTACTAGCGGGGGTTTACAATGAGCAGTTCTTC. The J gene is TRBJ2-1, the V gene TRBV20-1; TRBD2 matches at 11 bases. CDR3 length: 15 amino acids. Germline V gene lookup returns CDR1 DFQATT and CDR2 SNEGSKA (reference sequence). V shed 1 base and J 4 bases; nucleotides not matched to a gene: 3.

There are many counts of this clonotype. The J gene is TRBJ2-1, the V gene TRBV6-5; 8 nucleotides align to TRBD2. V shed 2 bases, J shed 5 bases, and the junction held 2 bases outside the gene matches. This CDR3 has 14 amino acids. The V gene's germline CDR1 is MNHEY and CDR2 SVGAGI. The CDR3 coding sequence is TGTGCCAGCAGTTACGACGGGGGGGACAATGAGCAGTTCTTC. Translation gives CASSYDGGDNEQFF.

This clonotype has only one observation. V and J are TRBV6-6 and TRBJ2-1; 8 nucleotides match TRBD2. The germline CDR1 and CDR2 sequences are MNHNY and SVGAGI (reference sequence). The CDR3 loop spans 15 amino acids. This CDR3 is CVSSYGGGNYNEQFF. In DNA, the CDR3 is TGTGTCAGTAGTTACGGCGGGGGGAATTACAATGAGCAGTTCTTC.